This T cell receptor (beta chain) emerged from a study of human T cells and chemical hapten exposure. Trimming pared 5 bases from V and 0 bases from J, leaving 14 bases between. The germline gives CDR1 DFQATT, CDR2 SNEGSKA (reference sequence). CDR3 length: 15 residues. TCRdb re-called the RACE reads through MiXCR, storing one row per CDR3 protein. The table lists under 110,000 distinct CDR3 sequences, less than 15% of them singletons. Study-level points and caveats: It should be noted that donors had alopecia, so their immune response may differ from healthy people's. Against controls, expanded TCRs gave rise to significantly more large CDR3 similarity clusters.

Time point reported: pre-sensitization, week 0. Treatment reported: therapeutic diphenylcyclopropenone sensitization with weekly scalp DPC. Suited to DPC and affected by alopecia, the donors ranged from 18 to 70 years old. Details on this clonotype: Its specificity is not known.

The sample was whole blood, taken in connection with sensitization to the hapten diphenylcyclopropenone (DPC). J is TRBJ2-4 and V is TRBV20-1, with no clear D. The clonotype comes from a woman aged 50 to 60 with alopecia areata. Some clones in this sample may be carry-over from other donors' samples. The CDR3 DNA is TGCAGTGCTCCGAGCCCCAGCCTAGCCAAAAACATTCAGTACTTC. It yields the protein CSAPSPSLAKNIQYF.